The present TCR beta chain was sequenced within a study of T cell responses to AZD1222 COVID-19 vaccine. Produced via immunoSEQ multiplex PCR; TCRdb's table is partial and in-frame only. This table holds 150,000 to 200,000 clones, approximately 93% found once. V was clipped by 3 bases and J by 2 bases, with 4 bases between them. Germline V gene sequence: CDR1 LNHNV, CDR2 YYDKDF (reference sequence). There are 12 residues in the CDR3. V and J are TRBV15 and TRBJ2-5; no firm D call. This receptor was identified in an adult in good health. The sequencing here drew on peripheral blood, taken on day 0 of AZD1222 vaccination. CDR3 sequence: CATSRKQETQYF. The CDR3, as DNA: TGTGCCACCAGCAGGAAACAAGAGACCCAGTACTTC.